The 7 T cell receptor beta chains presented below share a single source sample, sequenced in a study of naive and memory T cell subsets (TCRdb year 2017). Library preparation used UMI-ligation and nested PCR. The instrument given in TCRdb is Illumina MiSeq. An equimolar mix of two oligonucleotides covering both TRBC1 and TRBC2 was used as the beta constant-region primer. TCRdb reprocessing: public reads trimmed at Q25 with fastp, clones called with MiXCR, in-frame beta chains kept. Identical CDR3 proteins give one entry, which carries the most common genes and DNA. The sample contains 100,000 or so distinct CDR3 sequences, around 7% of them found a single time. Over 1.5% of the sample is held by the ten biggest clonotypes. The specimen sequenced was central memory CD4+ T cells from blood. The cell subset or site label for this specimen denotes: central memory, CD45RA- CD27+. These receptors were taken from a human donor in good health.

This clonotype was recorded many times. The chain has TRBV28 and TRBJ1-6; D is undetermined. Trimming pared 7 bases from V and 8 bases from J, leaving 18 bases between. The CDR3 extends over 15 amino acids. Germline lookup yields CDR1 MDHEN and CDR2 SYDVKM. CDR3 sequence reads: CASTPGGINYSPLHF. CDR3 DNA: TGTGCCAGCACCCCCGGAGGTATTAATTATTCACCCCTCCACTTT.

This clonotype was counted at least ten times. V gene TRBV4-1 combines with J gene TRBJ1-5; the match to TRBD1 covers 8 bases. Germline CDR1 is MGHRA and CDR2 is YSYEKL. V was pared by 1 base and J by 7 bases, with 9 bases of the junction left unmatched. The CDR3 length is 16 residues. The CDR3, as DNA: TGCGCCAGCAGCCAAGTTTCGGGGACAGGCGGGCAGCCCCAGCATTTT. It specifies CASSQVSGTGGQPQHF.

This clonotype was seen a few times. The chain couples TRBV7-9 to TRBJ2-1, with 10 bases that match TRBD2. This CDR3 has 15 amino acids. With V trimmed by 1 base and J by 10 bases, 7 bases remained unmatched. Germline V CDR1 and CDR2: SEHNR, FQNEAQ (reference sequence). The CDR3 bases are TGTGCCAGCAGCTTAGGGTCTAGCGGGAGTGGGGAGCAGTTCTTC. It translates to CASSLGSSGSGEQFF.

V and J are TRBV12-3 or TRBV12-4 and TRBJ2-1; a possible D gene is TRBD2 (8 bases). V shed 5 bases and J shed 6 bases, with 17 bases lying between them. This CDR3 comprises 15 residues. CDR3 region: CASSHSGEGANEQFF. CDR3 DNA: TGTGCCAGCAGTCATAGCGGGGAGGGGGCCAATGAGCAGTTCTTC.

This clonotype was found a few times. The chain links TRBV12-3 or TRBV12-4 to TRBJ2-2; D is ambiguous. V lost 10 bases, J lost 6 bases, and 15 bases lay in between. This CDR3 spans 13 amino acids. CDR3 bases: TGTGCCACCTTAACGACCCCTGCCGGGGAGCTGTTTTTT. Its translation is CATLTTPAGELFF.

This clonotype rates as medium-sized. The chain combines TRBV7-2 with TRBJ1-5; TRBD1 is a possible D gene (5 bases). The CDR3 runs to 13 residues. Between the trimmed V and J ends, which lost 1 base and 4 bases, there was a span of 5 bases. Germline CDR1 SGHTA, CDR2 FQGNSA. The CDR3 sequence is CASSLGQNQPQHF. The CDR3 coding sequence is TGTGCCAGCAGCTTAGGACAGAATCAGCCCCAGCATTTT. The whole variable domain, remainder taken from reference TRBV7-2 and TRBJ1-5, is GAGVSQSPSNKVTEKGKDVELRCDPISGHTALYWYRQSLGQGLEFLIYFQGNSAPDKSGLPSDRFSAERTGGSVSTLTIQRTQQEDSAVYLCASSLGQNQPQHFGDGTRLSIL.

This clonotype has a count of ten or more. V usage is TRBV20-1 and J usage is TRBJ1-6; D remains ambiguous. CDR1 and CDR2 from the germline V gene are DFQATT and SNEGSKA (reference sequence). The CDR3 runs 14 residues. V was pared by 1 base and J by 9 bases, with 13 bases between. CDR3 amino acids: CSARGGPTSSPLHF. In DNA, the CDR3 is TGCAGTGCTAGAGGGGGTCCTACCTCTTCACCCCTCCACTTT.